These 19 T cell receptor beta chains came from one sample sequenced in a study of tumor-infiltrating lymphocytes in localized non-small cell lung cancer. Method: immunoSEQ multiplex PCR; TCRdb's copy keeps in-frame clones and lacks some. The data contain more than 10,000 clones, approximately 85% of them singletons. Specimen: uninvolved lung tissue not adjacent to the tumor. These receptor sequences come from a human donor with non-small cell lung cancer.

The genes are TRBV19 and TRBJ1-2; perhaps TRBD1 as D (5 bases). Per germline, CDR1 LNHDA and CDR2 SQIVND (reference sequence). Between the trimmed V and J ends, which lost 2 bases and 6 bases, there was a span of 16 bases. This CDR3 is built from 15 residues. For the CDR3, the DNA is TGTGCCAGTAGTATAAGAACAGGTCTGAAGAATGGCTACACCTTC. Translation: CASSIRTGLKNGYTF.

The V call is TRBV5-5, the J call TRBJ2-5; possibly TRBD1 for D (6 bases). The CDR3 runs to 14 residues. V was trimmed by 3 bases and J by 4 bases, leaving 13 bases between them. The germline V gene encodes CDR1 SGHKS and CDR2 YYEKEE (reference sequence). Written as DNA, the CDR3 is TGTGCCAGCAGCTCCTTAACAGGGCCAGAGACCCAGTACTTC. Translation: CASSSLTGPETQYF.

This chain links TRBV19 with TRBJ2-7; either TRBD1 or TRBD2 may supply D (6 bases each). This CDR3 has 12 amino acids. The germline gives CDR1 LNHDA, CDR2 SQIVND (reference sequence). Trimming pared 2 bases from V and 8 bases from J, leaving 10 bases between. Here the CDR3 DNA reads TGTGCCAGTAGTATAAGGGGGGACCAGCAGTACTTC. It is translated as CASSIRGDQQYF.

The rearrangement links TRBV2 to TRBJ1-6; 8 bases line up with TRBD1. V lost 6 bases and J lost 10; bases outside the gene matches: 8. The CDR3 totals 14 residues. CDR1 is SNHLY and CDR2 is FYNNEI in the germline V gene. The chain's CDR3 is CASRDREFGSPLHF. The CDR3 DNA follows: TGTGCCAGCAGGGACAGGGAATTTGGGTCACCCCTCCACTTT. Combining the CDR3 with reference TRBV2 and TRBJ1-6 gives the whole variable domain EPEVTQTPSHQVTQMGQEVILRCVPISNHLYFYWYRQILGQKVEFLVSFYNNEISEKSEIFDDQFSVERPDGSNFTLKIRSTKLEDSAMYFCASRDREFGSPLHFGNGTRLTVT.

In this sample, this clone turned up once. This chain connects TRBV6-1 to TRBJ1-3; D gene unclear. From germline, CDR1 is MNHNS and CDR2 SASEGT. The CDR3 totals 14 residues. V lost 6 bases and J 0 bases, leaving 9 bases between the germline ends. The CDR3 reads CASRLVDSGNTIYF. In nucleotides, the CDR3 is TGTGCCAGCAGACTGGTGGACTCTGGAAACACCATATATTTT.

In nucleotides, the CDR3 is TGTGCCAGCAGTTACTCGATCCAGTACGAGCAGTACTTC. Amino acids: CASSYSIQYEQYF. V and J are TRBV6-5 and TRBJ2-7; no firm D call. This CDR3 is 13 amino acids long. Between the trimmed V and J ends, which lost 0 bases and 4 bases, there was a span of 7 bases. The germline CDR1 and CDR2 sequences are MNHEY and SVGAGI.

The chain uses TRBV5-5 and TRBJ1-2; D gene ambiguous. Germline-derived CDR1 and CDR2 are SGHKS and YYEKEE (reference sequence). V was shortened by 4 bases and J by 4 bases, with 11 bases between the two germline ends. The CDR3 extends over 13 amino acids. As DNA, the CDR3 is TGTGCCAGCAGCCCCTACAGAGTCTATGGCTACACCTTC. The encoded protein is CASSPYRVYGYTF.

In this sample, this clone turned up a few times. The chain joins TRBV5-6 to TRBJ2-1; possible D gene TRBD2, 5 bases. Germline V CDR1 and CDR2: SGHDT, YYEEEE. Trimming removed 0 bases at V and 3 bases at J, with 7 bases between. This CDR3 contains 14 residues. This CDR3 reads CASSLGLSYNEQFF. The CDR3 DNA reads as TGTGCCAGCAGCTTGGGACTAAGCTACAATGAGCAGTTCTTC.

The rearrangement uses TRBV30 and TRBJ2-4; weak D call: TRBD2 (5 bases). The CDR3 covers 11 residues. With 4 bases removed from V and 11 bases from J, the gap between germline ends came to 12 bases. Germline V lookup: CDR1 GTSNPN, CDR2 SVGIG (reference sequence). The CDR3 nucleotides read TGTGCCTGGACAGGCCGGGGAGTTCAGTACTTC. It codes for CAWTGRGVQYF. Looking up the rest from reference TRBV30 and TRBJ2-4 gives the full variable domain: SQTIHQWPATLVQPVGSPLSLECTVEGTSNPNLYWYRQAAGRGLQLLFYSVGIGQISSEVPQNLSASRPQDRQFILSSKKLLLSDSGFYLCAWTGRGVQYFGAGTRLSVL.

This chain joins TRBV5-1 and TRBJ2-1; D not resolved. The CDR3 runs 13 residues. CDR1 is SGHRS and CDR2 is YFSETQ in the germline V gene. The V and J ends lost 0 bases and 9 bases respectively, with 10 bases between them. The CDR3 DNA sequence: TGCGCCAGCAGCTTGGCGAGGTTGGGTGAGCAGTTCTTC. Translated: CASSLARLGEQFF.

The chain combines TRBV29-1 with TRBJ2-1; TRBD1 or TRBD2 may be the D gene (5 bases each). Trimming cost V 6 bases and J 5 bases, with 17 bases left between them. The CDR3 is 14 amino acids. Per the germline V gene, CDR1 is SQVTM and CDR2 is ANQGSEA. The DNA for the CDR3 is TGCAGCGTGACTGCCGGGACGGCAAACAATGAGCAGTTCTTC. Its translation: CSVTAGTANNEQFF.

The rearrangement links TRBV9 to TRBJ2-3; D not resolved. CDR3 length equals 13 residues. CDR1 and CDR2 (germline): SGDLS, YYNGEE. Trimming left V 0 bases short and J 5 bases short, with 7 bases between. The DNA for the CDR3 is TGTGCCAGCAGCGTAGTCCTCCAAGATACGCAGTATTTT. Translated: CASSVVLQDTQYF.

V is TRBV4-1 and J is TRBJ2-7; the match to TRBD1 covers 9 bases. The CDR3 covers 15 residues. Looked up from germline, CDR1 is MGHRA and CDR2 is YSYEKL. Germline trimming cut 3 bases from V and 6 bases from J; bases unmatched to any gene: 9. Here the CDR3 DNA reads TGCGCCAGCAGCCAGTCGGGACAGGGAATAGGCGAGCAGTACTTC. Protein product: CASSQSGQGIGEQYF.

The chain joins TRBV7-9 to TRBJ1-3, with TRBD1 matching 9 bases. Germline trimming cut 3 bases from V and 4 bases from J; bases unmatched to any gene: 1. Per the germline V gene, CDR1 is SEHNR and CDR2 is FQNEAQ (reference sequence). The CDR3 contains 14 residues. The CDR3: CASSFGQGGNTIYF. The DNA of the CDR3 is TGTGCCAGCAGCTTCGGACAGGGGGGAAACACCATATATTTT.

The chain joins TRBV7-8 to TRBJ1-5; D ambiguous. The CDR3 sequence is 15 residues long. V was trimmed by 0 bases and J by 7 bases, leaving 13 bases between them. Germline V gene lookup returns CDR1 SGHVS and CDR2 FQNEAQ. The CDR3 sequence: CASSLAFAGEQPQHF. In DNA form, the CDR3 reads TGTGCCAGCAGCTTAGCCTTTGCCGGAGAGCAGCCCCAGCATTTT.

This clone was seen just once. The chain employs TRBV7-2 and TRBJ1-3; D is ambiguous. CDR3 length: 14 amino acids. Germline CDR1 SGHTA, CDR2 FQGNSA. With 4 bases removed from V and 0 bases from J, the gap between germline ends came to 7 bases. In DNA form, the CDR3 reads TGTGCCAGCAGCTCCGGGCACTCTGGAAACACCATATATTTT. As protein: CASSSGHSGNTIYF.

This clone showed up just once. The chain combines TRBV10-2 with TRBJ2-7; no clear D gene. The V end was cut by 6 bases, the J end by 3 bases, with 9 bases between. Germline CDR1 and CDR2: WSHSY and SAAADI. The CDR3 spans 12 residues. CDR3 residues: CASREKGYEQYF. The DNA for the CDR3 is TGCGCCAGCAGGGAGAAGGGCTACGAGCAGTACTTC.

This chain connects TRBV27 to TRBJ1-1; D call uncertain. The CDR3 has 15 amino acids. Germline V CDR1 and CDR2: MNHEY, SMNVEV (reference sequence). Trimming took 4 bases from V and 5 from J, leaving 17 bases between them. CDR3: CASSSPSEGRTEAFF. DNA of the CDR3: TGTGCCAGCAGTTCCCCGTCAGAGGGTAGGACTGAAGCTTTCTTT.

This rearrangement joins TRBV18 to TRBJ2-3; no clear D gene. The V gene's germline CDR1 is KGHSH and CDR2 LQKENI. The CDR3 consists of 16 residues. V was trimmed by 2 bases and J by 0 bases, leaving 12 bases between them. CDR3 nucleotides: TGTGCCAGCTCACCAATTCCAGATTCTAGCACAGATACGCAGTATTTT. Its translation is CASSPIPDSSTDTQYF.